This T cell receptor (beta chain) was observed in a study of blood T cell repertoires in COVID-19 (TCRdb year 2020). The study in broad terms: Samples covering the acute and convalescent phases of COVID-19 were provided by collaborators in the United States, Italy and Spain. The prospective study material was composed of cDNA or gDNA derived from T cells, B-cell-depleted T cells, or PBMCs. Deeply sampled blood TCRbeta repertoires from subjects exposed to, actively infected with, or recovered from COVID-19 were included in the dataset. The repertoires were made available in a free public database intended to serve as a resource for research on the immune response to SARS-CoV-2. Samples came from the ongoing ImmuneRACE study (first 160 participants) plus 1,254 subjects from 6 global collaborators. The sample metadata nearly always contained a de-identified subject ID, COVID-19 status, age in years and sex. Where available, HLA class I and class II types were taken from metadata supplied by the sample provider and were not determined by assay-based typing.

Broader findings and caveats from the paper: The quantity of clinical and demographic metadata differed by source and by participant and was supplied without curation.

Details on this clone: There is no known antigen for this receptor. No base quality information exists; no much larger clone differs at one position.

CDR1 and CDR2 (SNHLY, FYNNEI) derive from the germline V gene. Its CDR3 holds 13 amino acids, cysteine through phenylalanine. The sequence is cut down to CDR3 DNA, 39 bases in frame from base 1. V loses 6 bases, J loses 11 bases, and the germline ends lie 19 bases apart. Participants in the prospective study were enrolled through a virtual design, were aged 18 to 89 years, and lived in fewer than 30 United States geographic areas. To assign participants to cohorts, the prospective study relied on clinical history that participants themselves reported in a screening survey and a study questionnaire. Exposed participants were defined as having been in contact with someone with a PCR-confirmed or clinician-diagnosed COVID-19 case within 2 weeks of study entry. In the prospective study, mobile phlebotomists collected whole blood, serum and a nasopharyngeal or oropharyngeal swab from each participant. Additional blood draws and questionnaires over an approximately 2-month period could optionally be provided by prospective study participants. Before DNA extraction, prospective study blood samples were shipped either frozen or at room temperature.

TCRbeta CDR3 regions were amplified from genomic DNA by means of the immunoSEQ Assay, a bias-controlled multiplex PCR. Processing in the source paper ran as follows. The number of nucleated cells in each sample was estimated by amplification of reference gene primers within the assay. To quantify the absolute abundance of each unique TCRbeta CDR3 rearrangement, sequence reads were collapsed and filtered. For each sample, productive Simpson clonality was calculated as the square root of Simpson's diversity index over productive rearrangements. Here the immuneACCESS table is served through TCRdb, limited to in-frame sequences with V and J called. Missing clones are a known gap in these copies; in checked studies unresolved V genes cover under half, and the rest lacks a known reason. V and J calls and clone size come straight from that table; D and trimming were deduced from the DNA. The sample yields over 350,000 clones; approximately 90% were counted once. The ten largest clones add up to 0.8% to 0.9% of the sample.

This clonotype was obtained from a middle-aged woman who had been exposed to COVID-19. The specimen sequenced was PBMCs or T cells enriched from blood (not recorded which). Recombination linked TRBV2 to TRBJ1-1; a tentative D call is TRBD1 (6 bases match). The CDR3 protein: CASRDGQFRGAFF. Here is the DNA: TGTGCCAGCAGGGACGGACAGTTCCGGGGCGCTTTCTTT.